One T cell receptor (beta chain) is described in this entry. These data come from a study of CD8 T cells in ankylosing spondylitis. Germline lookup yields CDR1 SNHLY and CDR2 FYNNEI. This CDR3 has 18 residues. V was cut by 3 bases and J by 0 bases, with 18 bases left in between. In TCRdb, the 5' RACE reads were re-called with MiXCR into one record per CDR3 protein. The data contain 150,000 or so distinct CDR3 sequences, approximately 32% of them singletons. The gene calls are TRBV2 and TRBJ2-4; no reliable D call. The sequence came from a male donor with ankylosing spondylitis. Material: synovial fluid, either unsorted or a sorted T cell fraction (not recorded which). CDR3 sequence (DNA): TGTGCCAGCAGTGACCCGGCTGGCCAAACTTTAGCCAAAAACATTCAGTACTTC. Its protein is CASSDPAGQTLAKNIQYF.